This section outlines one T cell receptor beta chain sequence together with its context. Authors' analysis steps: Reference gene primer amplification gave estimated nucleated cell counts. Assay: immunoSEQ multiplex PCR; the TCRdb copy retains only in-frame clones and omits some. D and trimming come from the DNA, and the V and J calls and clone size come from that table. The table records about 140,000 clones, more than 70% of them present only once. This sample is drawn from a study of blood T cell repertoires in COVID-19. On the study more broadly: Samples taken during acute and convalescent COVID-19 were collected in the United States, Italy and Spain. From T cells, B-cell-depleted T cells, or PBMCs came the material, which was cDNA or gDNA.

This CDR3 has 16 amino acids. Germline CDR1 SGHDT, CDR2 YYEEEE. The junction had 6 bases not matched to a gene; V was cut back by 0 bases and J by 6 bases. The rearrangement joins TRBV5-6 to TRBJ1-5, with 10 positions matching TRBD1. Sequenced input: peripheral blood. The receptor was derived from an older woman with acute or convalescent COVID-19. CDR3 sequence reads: CASSLGAGQGTQPQHF. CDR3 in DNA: TGTGCCAGCAGCTTGGGGGCGGGACAGGGGACTCAGCCCCAGCATTTT.